These 15 T cell receptor beta chains were sequenced from one sample in a study of T-cell memory formation after mild COVID-19. Each CDR3 protein gets one entry after TCRdb re-called the 5' RACE reads with MiXCR. The data show more than 110,000 distinct CDR3 sequences, 14% seen once. Sequencing was performed on PBMCs or a T cell subset sorted from them (not recorded which). The receptors come from an adult woman who had mild COVID-19 (a few samples of this study predate the infection). Cell type and time point are not known.

J is TRBJ2-3 and V is TRBV20-1; tentatively, D is TRBD2 (6 bases). Germline CDR1 and CDR2: DFQATT and SNEGSKA (reference sequence). The CDR3 totals 14 residues. Trimming removed 4 bases from V and 1 base from J, with 12 bases in between. The CDR3 bases are TGCAGTGCTACCTCTAGCGTACGCACAGATACGCAGTATTTT. Amino acids: CSATSSVRTDTQYF.

This clonotype showed up just a few times. The chain employs TRBV19 and TRBJ1-1; D is unresolved. The CDR3 spans 14 residues. The V end was cut by 1 base, the J end by 1 base, with 7 bases between. CDR1 LNHDA and CDR2 SQIVND come from the germline V gene (reference sequence). The CDR3 protein is CASSIAISNTEAFF. The CDR3 nucleotides read TGTGCCAGTAGTATAGCCATTTCGAACACTGAAGCTTTCTTT.

The CDR3 region is CASSLDPRGFPYEQYF. CDR3 sequence (DNA): TGTGCCAGCAGTTTAGATCCCCGGGGATTTCCCTACGAGCAGTACTTC. The chain couples TRBV27 to TRBJ2-7, with D possibly being TRBD2 (5 bases). Deletions cut 2 bases from V and 2 bases from J, with 16 bases between. CDR1 and CDR2 from the germline V gene are MNHEY and SMNVEV (reference sequence). This CDR3 spans 16 amino acids.

The chain couples TRBV18 to TRBJ2-4, with D possibly called TRBD1 or TRBD2 (5 bases each). Germline CDR1 and CDR2: KGHSH and LQKENI. This CDR3 contains 15 residues. V lost 11 bases, J lost 4 bases, and 21 bases lay in between. The CDR3, as DNA: TGTGCCGCGTCTCGGGGCTGTGAGCCAAAAAACATTCAGTACTTC. Translating gives CAASRGCEPKNIQYF.

This clonotype has only a few counts. The rearrangement uses TRBV29-1 and TRBJ2-3, with 7 bases matching TRBD2. Germline-derived CDR1 and CDR2 are SQVTM and ANQGSEA. With V trimmed by 3 bases and J by 4 bases, 7 bases remained unmatched. CDR3 length: 14 amino acids. CDR3 bases: TGCAGCGTTGAGGGGGGGGATCTGCCAGATACGCAGTATTTT. Translating gives CSVEGGDLPDTQYF.

Here the CDR3 reads CASSSRAYEQYF. The CDR3 DNA follows: TGTGCCAGCAGCTCCCGCGCCTACGAGCAGTACTTC. The chain joins TRBV13 to TRBJ2-7; D gene uncertain. In germline, CDR1 is PRHDT, CDR2 FYEKMQ (reference sequence). This CDR3 has 12 amino acids. Trimming left V 4 bases short and J 2 bases short, with 6 bases between.

The table lists this clonotype with many counts. The conserved closing phenylalanine or tryptophan is absent in this CDR3, likely reflecting a read error. No DNA is shown, since the ends of the CDR3 on it are uncertain; the CDR3 is the one TCRdb lists. V is TRBV4-2 and J is TRBJ2-3. Termini included, the CDR3 measures 10 amino acids. Per the germline V gene, CDR1 is LGHNA and CDR2 is YNFKEQ. CDR3 protein: CASSQSLSGH.

There are a few counts of this clonotype. The V call is TRBV7-2, the J call TRBJ1-1; 7 bases fit TRBD1. Per the germline V gene, CDR1 is SGHTA and CDR2 is FQGNSA. This CDR3 region has 11 residues. The J segment lost 9 bases and the V segment lost 6 bases, leaving 4 bases of the junction unmatched. The CDR3 sequence is CASRKDRQAFF. As DNA, the CDR3 is TGTGCCAGCAGGAAGGACAGGCAAGCTTTCTTT.

The chain is built from TRBV4-3 and TRBJ1-1; D call uncertain. Trimming pared 2 bases from V and 5 bases from J, leaving 12 bases between. Germline CDR1 is LGHNA and CDR2 is YSLEER. The CDR3 totals 14 residues. In DNA form, the CDR3 reads TGCGCCAGCAGCCAACAAGAGGAACGGACTGAAGCTTTCTTT. This sequence encodes CASSQQEERTEAFF.

The chain has TRBV24-1 and TRBJ2-7, with D hard to call. This CDR3 spans 11 amino acids. Germline CDR1 KGHDR, CDR2 SFDVKD. V was pared by 5 bases and J by 6 bases, with 7 bases between. The CDR3 DNA follows: TGTGCCACCAGTGCCTCAGGCGAGCAGTACTTC. Its translation: CATSASGEQYF.

The chain employs TRBV4-1 and TRBJ2-7, with D uncertain. Trimming left V 1 base short and J 2 bases short, with 12 bases between. Germline-derived CDR1 and CDR2 are MGHRA and YSYEKL. There are 15 residues in the CDR3. CDR3 amino acids: CASSQAWQLTYEQYF. CDR3 nucleotide sequence: TGCGCCAGCAGCCAAGCTTGGCAGCTCACCTACGAGCAGTACTTC.

This clonotype has a handful of counts. The chain is built from TRBV4-1 and TRBJ1-2; 9 bases line up with TRBD1. There are 15 residues in the CDR3. Losses at the gene ends were 2 bases for V and 5 bases for J; bases not matched to a gene: 6. CDR1 and CDR2 (germline): MGHRA, YSYEKL. The CDR3 DNA reads TGCGCCAGCAGCCAAACCCGGACAGGGGAGTATGGCTACACCTTC. It translates to CASSQTRTGEYGYTF.

The chain links TRBV12-3 or TRBV12-4 to TRBJ1-2; no clear D gene. Between the trimmed V and J ends, which lost 3 bases and 4 bases, there was a span of 6 bases. This CDR3 comprises 12 residues. The CDR3 DNA sequence: TGTGCCAGCAGTTTGTGGGGCTATGGCTACACCTTC. Translating it yields CASSLWGYGYTF.

This clonotype was detected ten times or more. The chain has TRBV27 and TRBJ2-2, with D unclear. This CDR3 has 12 residues. Germline V gene data show CDR1 as MNHEY and CDR2 as SMNVEV (reference sequence). Deletions cut 5 bases from V and 5 bases from J, with 6 bases between. In DNA form, the CDR3 reads TGTGCCAGCAGTGGGATGACCGGGGAGCTGTTTTTT. Protein sequence: CASSGMTGELFF.

This clonotype appeared many times. The chain uses TRBV3-1 and TRBJ2-7; the match to TRBD2 covers 11 bases. Germline V CDR1 and CDR2: LGHDT, YNNKEL (reference sequence). The CDR3 is 15 residues long. Trimming at V came to 6 bases and at J to 0 bases, leaving 4 bases not matched to a gene. CDR3 region: CASSPLAGDSYEQYF. The CDR3 bases are TGTGCCAGCAGTCCACTAGCGGGGGACTCCTACGAGCAGTACTTC.